A selection of T cell receptor beta chains follows, all from one sample in a study of PD-1 and CTLA-4 blockade in melanoma. The repertoire was sequenced with immunoSEQ multiplex PCR; TCRdb's copy has only in-frame clones and lacks some. The sample holds about 32,000 clones, 88% seen once. The specimen was CD8+ T cells from peripheral blood, collected from a patient given anti-PD-1 treatment. Source of these receptors: a human donor with melanoma. CDR3s include the opening cysteine and the closing phenylalanine or tryptophan. The D gene is left open where the match is weak. Clone size is shown for a subset of rows, as once, few, many or a class of expanded clone.

abundance,d_gene,j_gene,v_gene,CDR3aa,CDR3nt
-,-,TRBJ2-7,TRBV5-4,CAINQGGEQYF,TGTGCCATCAATCAGGGTGGCGAGCAGTACTTC
-,TRBD2,TRBJ2-2,TRBV7-6,CASSPSGGATGELFF,TGTGCCAGCAGCCCGAGCGGGGGGGCTACCGGGGAGCTGTTTTTT
-,-,TRBJ1-2,TRBV6-2/TRBV6-3,CASSYFLSSSPSFYGYTF,TGTGCCAGCAGTTACTTCTTAAGCTCCAGCCCCTCTTTTTATGGCTACACCTTC
-,TRBD2,TRBJ2-1,TRBV6-6,CASSWTSGAFDEQFF,TGTGCCAGCAGTTGGACTAGCGGGGCCTTCGATGAGCAGTTCTTC
-,-,TRBJ1-5,TRBV6-2/TRBV6-3,CASSYGGNQPQHF,TGTGCCAGCAGTTACGGGGGGAATCAGCCCCAGCATTTT
-,TRBD1,TRBJ2-2,TRBV19,CASTAQGVSTGELFF,TGTGCCAGTACCGCGCAGGGGGTGAGCACCGGGGAGCTGTTTTTT
-,-,TRBJ2-7,TRBV27,CASRIPNSYEQYF,TGTGCCAGCAGAATCCCGAACTCCTACGAGCAGTACTTC
once,-,TRBJ2-7,TRBV9,CASSPRGVSYEQYF,TGTGCCAGCAGCCCGAGGGGGGTTTCCTACGAGCAGTACTTC
-,-,TRBJ1-1,TRBV6-5,CASSYSPGMNTEAFF,TGTGCCAGCAGTTACAGTCCCGGGATGAACACTGAAGCTTTCTTT
-,-,TRBJ2-1,TRBV7-6,CASSSRRAEQFF,TGTGCCAGCAGCTCAAGGAGGGCCGAGCAGTTCTTC
-,TRBD1,TRBJ1-6,TRBV19,CASSRQGAESPLHF,TGTGCCAGTAGTCGTCAGGGGGCAGAGTCACCCCTCCACTTT
once,-,TRBJ1-2,TRBV28,CASSLVRANYGYTF,TGTGCCAGCAGTTTAGTCAGGGCCAACTATGGCTACACCTTC
once,TRBD2,TRBJ2-2,TRBV7-8,CASSPFVRLAGGVLGTGELFF,TGTGCCAGCAGCCCGTTCGTTCGACTAGCGGGGGGGGTCTTAGGCACCGGGGAGCTGTTTTTT
-,-,TRBJ2-1,TRBV29-1,CSVEGRNEQFF,TGCAGCGTTGAGGGCCGCAATGAGCAGTTCTTC
-,-,TRBJ1-3,TRBV7-8,CASSSGRTSGNTIYF,TGTGCCAGCAGCTCAGGACGTACCTCTGGAAACACCATATATTTT
-,-,TRBJ2-5,TRBV30,CAWSGAEETQYF,TGTGCCTGGAGTGGAGCCGAAGAGACCCAGTACTTC
-,-,TRBJ2-1,TRBV12-3/TRBV12-4,CASSPSQDNEQFF,TGTGCCAGCAGTCCCAGTCAGGACAATGAGCAGTTCTTC
-,-,TRBJ2-2,TRBV29-1,CSVEDPDSPYTGELFF,TGCAGCGTTGAAGATCCAGACAGTCCTTACACCGGGGAGCTGTTTTTT
-,-,TRBJ1-4,TRBV9,CASSAETSPTNEKLFF,TGTGCCAGCAGCGCCGAGACATCTCCAACTAATGAAAAACTGTTTTTT
-,-,TRBJ2-3,TRBV3-1/TRBV3-2,CASSLGTSRGDTQYF,TGTGCCAGCAGCCTCGGGACCTCGAGAGGGGATACGCAGTATTTT
-,-,TRBJ1-5,TRBV7-2,CASSRTEGVSQPQHF,TGTGCCAGCAGCCGCACGGAGGGGGTTTCGCAGCCCCAGCATTTT
once,-,TRBJ1-1,TRBV9,CASSVARDEAFF,TGTGCCAGCAGCGTAGCTAGGGATGAAGCTTTCTTT
-,-,TRBJ2-1,TRBV24-1,CATSDPGTTSSNEQFF,TGTGCCACCAGTGACCCCGGGACGACATCATCCAATGAGCAGTTCTTC
-,TRBD1,TRBJ1-2,TRBV9,CASGGDRGVGYGYTF,TGTGCCAGCGGCGGAGACAGGGGTGTTGGGTATGGCTACACCTTC
-,TRBD2,TRBJ2-1,TRBV27,CASSERGSYNEQFF,TGTGCCAGCAGTGAGCGGGGGTCCTACAATGAGCAGTTCTTC
-,-,TRBJ2-5,TRBV13,CASSCDREGQETQYF,TGTGCCAGCAGCTGTGACAGGGAGGGCCAAGAGACCCAGTACTTC
-,-,TRBJ1-5,TRBV28,CASTTGASNQPQHF,TGTGCCAGCACTACGGGGGCTAGCAATCAGCCCCAGCATTTT
-,TRBD2,TRBJ2-5,TRBV9,CASSGGGSGETQYF,TGTGCCAGCAGCGGCGGGGGATCGGGAGAGACCCAGTACTTC
-,-,TRBJ1-1,TRBV19,CASSWTFEAFF,TGTGCCAGTAGTTGGACGTTTGAAGCTTTCTTT
-,TRBD1,TRBJ2-1,TRBV30,CAWSGPDRGHNEQFF,TGTGCCTGGAGTGGCCCCGACAGGGGACACAATGAGCAGTTCTTC
-,-,TRBJ2-1,TRBV7-8,CASSPKAHLNEQFF,TGTGCCAGCAGCCCGAAAGCCCATCTAAATGAGCAGTTCTTC
-,-,TRBJ1-2,TRBV4-2,CASSQGSTVEINYGYTF,TGTGCCAGCAGCCAGGGTTCAACAGTCGAGATTAACTATGGCTACACCTTC
-,-,TRBJ2-2,TRBV4-2,CASSQDRGGVGELFF,TGTGCCAGCAGCCAAGATAGGGGGGGCGTTGGGGAGCTGTTTTTT
-,TRBD1,TRBJ1-6,TRBV30,CAWGGRDRMGSPLHF,TGTGCCTGGGGGGGCAGGGACAGGATGGGTTCACCCCTCCACTTT
once,-,TRBJ1-2,TRBV6-5,CASSPTASPIYGYTF,TGTGCCAGCAGTCCGACAGCGTCCCCCATCTATGGCTACACCTTC
-,-,TRBJ2-1,TRBV4-1,CASSQGRQFF,TGCGCCAGCAGCCAAGGAAGGCAGTTCTTC
once,-,TRBJ1-2,TRBV7-8,CASSPGTSGLANYGYTF,TGTGCCAGCAGCCCGGGGACATCCGGACTTGCTAACTATGGCTACACCTTC
-,-,TRBJ1-2,TRBV19,CASSITRTEGGYTF,TGTGCCAGTAGTATAACGCGGACTGAAGGTGGCTACACCTTC
once,TRBD1,TRBJ2-2,TRBV7-9,CASSPSTGDDTGELFF,TGTGCCAGCAGCCCCTCGACAGGGGACGACACCGGGGAGCTGTTTTTT
-,TRBD1,TRBJ1-1,TRBV9,CASSVEGANTEAFF,TGTGCCAGCAGCGTAGAGGGGGCGAACACTGAAGCTTTCTTT
-,-,TRBJ2-1,TRBV14,CASSQVLGAHEQFF,TGTGCCAGCAGCCAAGTTTTGGGGGCGCATGAGCAGTTCTTC
-,-,TRBJ2-3,TRBV27,CASSSTLGTDTQYF,TGTGCCAGCAGTTCGACCCTCGGCACAGATACGCAGTATTTT
-,-,TRBJ2-3,TRBV7-9,CASSGGGPTDTQYF,TGTGCCAGCAGTGGGGGGGGCCCCACAGATACGCAGTATTTT
-,TRBD1,TRBJ2-3,TRBV6-6,CASSRTGGLDTQYF,TGTGCCAGCAGCCGGACAGGGGGTCTGGATACGCAGTATTTT
-,-,TRBJ2-3,TRBV3-1/TRBV3-2,CASSQGERGTDTQYF,TGTGCCAGCAGCCAAGGAGAGCGGGGCACAGATACGCAGTATTTT
-,TRBD1,TRBJ1-1,TRBV4-3,CASSQGDRANTEAFF,TGCGCCAGCAGCCAAGGAGACAGGGCGAACACTGAAGCTTTCTTT
-,-,TRBJ1-5,TRBV7-9,CASSLNQPQHF,TGTGCCAGCAGCTTAAATCAGCCCCAGCATTTT
-,-,TRBJ1-1,TRBV28,CASGQGLNTEAFF,TGTGCCAGCGGTCAGGGGTTGAACACTGAAGCTTTCTTT